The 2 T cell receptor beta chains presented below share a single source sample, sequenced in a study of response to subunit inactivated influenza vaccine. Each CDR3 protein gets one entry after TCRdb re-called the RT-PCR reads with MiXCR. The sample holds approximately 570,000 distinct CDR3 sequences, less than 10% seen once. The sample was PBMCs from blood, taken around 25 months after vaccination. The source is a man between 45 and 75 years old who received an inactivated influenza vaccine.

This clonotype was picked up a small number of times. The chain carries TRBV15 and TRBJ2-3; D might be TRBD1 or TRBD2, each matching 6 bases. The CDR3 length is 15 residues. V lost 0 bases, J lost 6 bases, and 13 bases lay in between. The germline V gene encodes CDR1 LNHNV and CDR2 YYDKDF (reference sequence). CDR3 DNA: TGTGCCACCAGCAGAGATCTAAGGGGGGAGGATACGCAGTATTTT. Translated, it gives CATSRDLRGEDTQYF.

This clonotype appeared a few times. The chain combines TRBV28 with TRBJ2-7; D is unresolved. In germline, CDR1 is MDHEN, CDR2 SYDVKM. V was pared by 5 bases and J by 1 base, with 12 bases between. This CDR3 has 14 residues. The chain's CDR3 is CASSPAVGSYEQYF. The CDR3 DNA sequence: TGTGCCAGCAGTCCAGCAGTCGGGTCCTACGAGCAGTACTTC.